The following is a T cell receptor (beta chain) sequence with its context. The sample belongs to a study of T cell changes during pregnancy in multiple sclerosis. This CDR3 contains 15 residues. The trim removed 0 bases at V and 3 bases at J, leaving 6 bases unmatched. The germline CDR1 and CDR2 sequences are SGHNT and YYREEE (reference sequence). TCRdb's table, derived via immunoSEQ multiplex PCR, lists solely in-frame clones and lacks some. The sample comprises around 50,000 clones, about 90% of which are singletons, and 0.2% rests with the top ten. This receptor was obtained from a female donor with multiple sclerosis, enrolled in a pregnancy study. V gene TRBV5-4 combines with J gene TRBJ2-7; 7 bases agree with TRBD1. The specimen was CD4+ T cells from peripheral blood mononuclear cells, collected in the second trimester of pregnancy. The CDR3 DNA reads TGTGCCAGCAGCTTGGCGGCAGGGGGAAGCTACGAGCAGTACTTC. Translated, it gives CASSLAAGGSYEQYF.